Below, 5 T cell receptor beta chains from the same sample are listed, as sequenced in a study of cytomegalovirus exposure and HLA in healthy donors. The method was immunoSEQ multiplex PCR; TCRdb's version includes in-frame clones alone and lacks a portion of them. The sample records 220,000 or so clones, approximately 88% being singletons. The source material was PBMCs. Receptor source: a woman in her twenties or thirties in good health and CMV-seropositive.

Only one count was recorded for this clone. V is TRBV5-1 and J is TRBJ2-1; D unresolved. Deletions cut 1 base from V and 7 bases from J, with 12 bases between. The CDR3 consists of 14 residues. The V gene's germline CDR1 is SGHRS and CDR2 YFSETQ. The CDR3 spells CASSLSPTQNEQFF. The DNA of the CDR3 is TGCGCCAGCAGCTTGTCCCCTACTCAGAATGAGCAGTTCTTC.

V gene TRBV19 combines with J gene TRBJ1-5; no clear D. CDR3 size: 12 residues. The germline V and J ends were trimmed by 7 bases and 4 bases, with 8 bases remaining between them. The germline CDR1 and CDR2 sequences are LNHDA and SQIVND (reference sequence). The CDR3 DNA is TGTGCCAGTACCAGCAGTAATCAGCCCCAGCATTTT. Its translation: CASTSSNQPQHF. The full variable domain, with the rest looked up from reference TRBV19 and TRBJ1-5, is DGGITQSPKYLFRKEGQNVTLSCEQNLNHDAMYWYRQDPGQGLRLIYYSQIVNDFQKGDIAEGYSVSREKKESFPLTVTSAQKNPTAFYLCASTSSNQPQHFGDGTRLSIL.

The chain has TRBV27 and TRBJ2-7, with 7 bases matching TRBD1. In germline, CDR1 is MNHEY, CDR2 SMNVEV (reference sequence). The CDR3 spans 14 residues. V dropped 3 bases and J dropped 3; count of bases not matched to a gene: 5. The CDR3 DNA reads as TGTGCCAGCAGTTTGGGGACAGACTTCTACGAGCAGTACTTC. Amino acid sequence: CASSLGTDFYEQYF.

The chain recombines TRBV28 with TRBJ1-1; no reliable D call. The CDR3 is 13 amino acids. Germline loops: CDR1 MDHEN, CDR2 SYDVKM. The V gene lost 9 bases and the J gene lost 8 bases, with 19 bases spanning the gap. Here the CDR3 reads CASYPGLRKEAFF. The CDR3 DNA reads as TGTGCCAGTTATCCCGGGCTTCGAAAGGAAGCTTTCTTT.

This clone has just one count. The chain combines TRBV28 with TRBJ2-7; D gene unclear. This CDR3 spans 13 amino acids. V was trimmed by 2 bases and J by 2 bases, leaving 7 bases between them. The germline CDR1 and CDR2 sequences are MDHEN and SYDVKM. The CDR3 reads CASSLADTYEQYF. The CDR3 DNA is TGTGCCAGCAGTTTAGCGGATACCTACGAGCAGTACTTC. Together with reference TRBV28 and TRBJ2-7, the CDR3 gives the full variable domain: DVKVTQSSRYLVKRTGEKVFLECVQDMDHENMFWYRQDPGLGLRLIYFSYDVKMKEKGDIPEGYSVSREKKERFSLILESASTNQTSMYLCASSLADTYEQYFGPGTRLTVT.